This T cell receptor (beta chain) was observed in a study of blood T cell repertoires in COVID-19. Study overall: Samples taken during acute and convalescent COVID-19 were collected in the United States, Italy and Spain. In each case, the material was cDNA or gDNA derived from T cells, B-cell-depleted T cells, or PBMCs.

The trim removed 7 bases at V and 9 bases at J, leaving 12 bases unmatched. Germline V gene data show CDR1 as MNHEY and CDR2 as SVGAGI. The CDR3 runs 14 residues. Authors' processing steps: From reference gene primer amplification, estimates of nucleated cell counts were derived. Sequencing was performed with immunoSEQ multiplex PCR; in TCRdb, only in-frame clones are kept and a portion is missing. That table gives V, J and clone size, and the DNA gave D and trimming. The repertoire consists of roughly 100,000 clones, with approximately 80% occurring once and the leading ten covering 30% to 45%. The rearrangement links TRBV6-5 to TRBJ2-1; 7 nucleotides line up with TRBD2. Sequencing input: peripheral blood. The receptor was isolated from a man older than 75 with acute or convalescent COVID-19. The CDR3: CASIGLTSLTEQFF. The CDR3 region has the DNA TGTGCCAGCATTGGGTTGACTAGCCTCACTGAGCAGTTCTTC.